The 10 T cell receptor beta chains in this list originate from one sample, sequenced in a study of CD8 T cells in Susac syndrome. An input of roughly 0.5 to 1 ug of RNA was subjected to reverse transcription using random hexamers. TCRdb ran MiXCR on the immunoSEQ multiplex PCR reads and lists one entry per CDR3 protein. The sample carries over 95,000 distinct CDR3 sequences, roughly 90% recorded once. Sequencing was performed on CD8+ T cells from PBMCs. Receptor source: a human donor in good health.

As DNA, the CDR3 is TGTGCCAGCAGCCCAAGGGCCACAGGGGAAGACACCTTC. Encoded protein: CASSPRATGEDTF. The chain joins TRBV7-2 to TRBJ1-2, with 7 bases matching TRBD1. From germline, CDR1 is SGHTA and CDR2 FQGNSA. Trimming took 5 bases from V and 12 from J; bases not matched to a gene: 12. This CDR3 spans 13 amino acids.

This clonotype was counted only a few times. One end of the junction is discordant with germline, which a read error may explain. The V call is TRBV5-1, the J call TRBJ2-3; D remains unclear. This CDR3 region has 11 residues. Germline V lookup: CDR1 SGHRS, CDR2 YFSETQ. CDR3 sequence reads: CASSSGDTQYF. The CDR3 DNA sequence: TGTGCCAGCAGCTCCGGAGATACGCAGTATTTT.

A note on this clonotype: Compared with germline, one end of the junction differs, possibly owing to a read error. The chain joins TRBV7-9 to TRBJ2-3, with 11 bases identical to TRBD2. The CDR3 consists of 13 residues. In germline, CDR1 is SEHNR, CDR2 FQNEAQ (reference sequence). The CDR3 nucleotides are TGTGCCAGCAGCGTAGCGGGAGGGTCATCGCAGTATTTT. Translation gives CASSVAGGSSQYF.

This chain links TRBV7-3 with TRBJ2-5; 10 nucleotides line up with TRBD1. With 1 base clipped from V and 4 bases from J, the junction kept 3 bases outside the gene matches. This CDR3 is 15 amino acids long. CDR1 is SGHTA and CDR2 is FQGTGA in the germline V gene. The CDR3 loop is CASSLRGDRGETQYF. CDR3 nucleotides: TGTGCCAGCAGCTTAAGGGGGGACAGGGGAGAGACCCAGTACTTC.

The chain uses TRBV7-2 and TRBJ1-2, with 10 bases identical to TRBD1. The CDR3 totals 14 residues. With 3 bases clipped from V and 6 bases from J, the junction kept 4 bases outside the gene matches. Germline CDR1 SGHTA, CDR2 FQGNSA. CDR3 sequence reads: CASSLGQGNHGYTF. The CDR3 nucleotides are TGTGCCAGCAGCTTGGGACAGGGGAACCATGGCTACACCTTC.

The J gene is TRBJ2-7, the V gene TRBV20-1; 7 nucleotides match TRBD1. Germline values: CDR1 DFQATT, CDR2 SNEGSKA (reference sequence). The CDR3 consists of 12 residues. J was trimmed by 9 bases and V by 2 bases; bases with no gene match: 7. The CDR3 DNA sequence: TGCAGTGCTAGACGGGACAGTGCCGGGCAGTACTTC. The encoded protein is CSARRDSAGQYF.

The rearrangement uses TRBV29-1 and TRBJ1-5; 8 bases fit TRBD1. The CDR3 loop spans 13 amino acids. J was trimmed by 4 bases and V by 4 bases; bases with no gene match: 3. Per germline, CDR1 SQVTM and CDR2 ANQGSEA. The CDR3: CSVGQGINQPQHF. DNA of the CDR3: TGCAGCGTTGGACAGGGGATTAATCAGCCCCAGCATTTT.

The chain couples TRBV29-1 to TRBJ2-5; D is tentatively TRBD1 or TRBD2 (5 bases each). Trimming left V 3 bases short and J 4 bases short, with 9 bases between. The CDR3 spans 12 residues. Looked up from germline, CDR1 is SQVTM and CDR2 is ANQGSEA. CDR3 sequence: CSVDVGVETQYF. The CDR3 bases are TGCAGCGTTGACGTGGGGGTAGAGACCCAGTACTTC.

The V call is TRBV5-1, the J call TRBJ2-7, with TRBD2 identical over 12 bases. Losses at the gene ends were 3 bases for V and 2 bases for J; bases not matched to a gene: 6. CDR1 and CDR2 from the germline V gene are SGHRS and YFSETQ. This CDR3 has 16 amino acids. CDR3 in DNA: TGCGCCAGCAGCTCTGGACTAGCGGGAACCACCTACGAGCAGTACTTC. Protein: CASSSGLAGTTYEQYF.

This chain joins TRBV5-4 and TRBJ1-1, with no clear D. Trimming took off 1 base at V and 4 bases at J, with 14 bases between the two ends. The CDR3 length is 15 residues. Germline V gene lookup returns CDR1 SGHNT and CDR2 YYREEE (reference sequence). The CDR3 here is CASSLFSGYPTEAFF. The CDR3 DNA follows: TGTGCCAGCAGCTTGTTTTCCGGCTACCCCACTGAAGCTTTCTTT.